Following are 4 T cell receptor beta chains from one sample sequenced in a study of Tregs in tolerant kidney transplant recipients. The data were produced by immunoSEQ multiplex PCR, yet TCRdb's version contains in-frame clones alone and is incomplete. The data show nearly 15,000 clones, over 75% seen once. This material consisted of Tregs from blood, taken before the transplant. Receptor source: a human donor who received a combined kidney and bone marrow transplant.

V and J are TRBV5-6 and TRBJ2-1; D might be TRBD1 (6 bases). The CDR3 sequence is 14 residues long. Germline V gives CDR1 SGHDT, CDR2 YYEEEE. V shed 4 bases and J shed 4 bases, with 12 bases lying between them. The chain's CDR3 is CASSTPGQYNEQFF. In nucleotides, the CDR3 is TGTGCCAGCAGCACCCCTGGACAGTACAATGAGCAGTTCTTC.

In this sample, this clone turned up once. The J gene is TRBJ2-3, the V gene TRBV5-5, with TRBD1 as a possible D gene (6 bases). V dropped 0 bases and J dropped 3 bases, with 11 bases sitting between them. Germline CDR1 reads SGHKS; CDR2 reads YYEKEE (reference sequence). The CDR3 has 15 amino acids. CDR3 loop: CASSLATGRTDTQYF. CDR3 nucleotide sequence: TGTGCCAGCAGCTTGGCTACAGGGAGAACAGATACGCAGTATTTT.

The table lists this clone with a count of one. V gene TRBV6-6 combines with J gene TRBJ2-1; D ambiguous. The CDR3 is made up of 12 amino acids. The V end was cut by 4 bases, the J end by 4 bases, with 5 bases between. The germline V gene has CDR1 MNHNY and CDR2 SVGAGI (reference sequence). The CDR3 DNA is TGTGCCAGCAGTTTACGGTACAATGAGCAGTTCTTC. Translated, it gives CASSLRYNEQFF.

This chain connects TRBV10-1 to TRBJ1-1; a possible D gene is TRBD1 (5 bases). Germline V gene lookup returns CDR1 WNHNN and CDR2 SYGVQD (reference sequence). The ends were cut back, 0 bases at V and 3 bases at J, with 5 bases in the middle. This CDR3 region has 13 residues. The CDR3 nucleotides read TGCGCCAGCAGTGAGTCAGGGGACACTGAAGCTTTCTTT. As protein: CASSESGDTEAFF.